Detailed here is one TCR beta chain. This specimen belongs to a study of blood T cell repertoires in COVID-19. In the study's own analysis: Estimated nucleated cell counts came from reference gene primer amplification. TCRdb's copy holds only in-frame clones and misses some; the assay was immunoSEQ multiplex PCR. The V and J calls and clone size were taken over from that table, and D and trimming were inferred from the DNA. The table has 150,000 to 200,000 clones, 82% seen once. Trimming removed 6 bases at V and 0 bases at J, with 20 bases between. Germline V gives CDR1 SGHRS, CDR2 YFSETQ. The CDR3 has 17 amino acids. Patients at the Seattle site were enrolled during active infection and followed longitudinally.

This sequence was found in a woman aged 40 to 49 with COVID-19, enrolled during active disease. Material: peripheral blood. V and J are TRBV5-1 and TRBJ2-3, with a possible D match to TRBD2 (5 bases). Here the CDR3 DNA reads TGCGCCAGCAAGAATCATGGGCTAGCCCCTAGCACAGATACGCAGTATTTT. It yields the protein CASKNHGLAPSTDTQYF.